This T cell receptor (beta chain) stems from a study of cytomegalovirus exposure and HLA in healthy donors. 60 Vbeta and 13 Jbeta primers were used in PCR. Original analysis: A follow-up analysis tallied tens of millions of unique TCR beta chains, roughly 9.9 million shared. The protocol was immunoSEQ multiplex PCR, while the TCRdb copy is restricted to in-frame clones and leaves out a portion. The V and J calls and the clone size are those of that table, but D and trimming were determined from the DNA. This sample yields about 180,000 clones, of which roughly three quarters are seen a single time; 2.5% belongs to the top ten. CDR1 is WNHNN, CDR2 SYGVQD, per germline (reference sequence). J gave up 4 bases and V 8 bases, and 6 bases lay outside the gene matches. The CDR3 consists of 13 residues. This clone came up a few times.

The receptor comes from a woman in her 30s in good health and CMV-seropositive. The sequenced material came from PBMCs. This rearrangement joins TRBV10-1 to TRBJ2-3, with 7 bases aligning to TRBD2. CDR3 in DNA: TGCGCCAGCTCCCCGGGACTACCAGATACGCAGTATTTT. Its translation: CASSPGLPDTQYF.